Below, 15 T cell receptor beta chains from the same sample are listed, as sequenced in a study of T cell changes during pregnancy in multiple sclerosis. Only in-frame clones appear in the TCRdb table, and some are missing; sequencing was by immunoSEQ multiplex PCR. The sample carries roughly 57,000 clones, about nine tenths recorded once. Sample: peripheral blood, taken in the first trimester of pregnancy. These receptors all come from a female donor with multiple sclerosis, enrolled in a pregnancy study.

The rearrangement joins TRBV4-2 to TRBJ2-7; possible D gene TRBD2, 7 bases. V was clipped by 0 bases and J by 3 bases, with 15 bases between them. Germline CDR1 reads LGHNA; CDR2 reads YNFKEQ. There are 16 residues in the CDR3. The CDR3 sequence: CASSQDRGAGFYEQYF. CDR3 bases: TGTGCCAGCAGCCAAGATCGGGGGGCCGGCTTCTACGAGCAGTACTTC.

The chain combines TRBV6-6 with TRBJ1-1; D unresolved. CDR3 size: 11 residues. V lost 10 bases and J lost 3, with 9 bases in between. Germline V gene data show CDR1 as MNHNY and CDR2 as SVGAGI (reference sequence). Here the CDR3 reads CATNYHTEAFF. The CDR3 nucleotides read TGTGCCACCAACTACCACACTGAAGCTTTCTTT.

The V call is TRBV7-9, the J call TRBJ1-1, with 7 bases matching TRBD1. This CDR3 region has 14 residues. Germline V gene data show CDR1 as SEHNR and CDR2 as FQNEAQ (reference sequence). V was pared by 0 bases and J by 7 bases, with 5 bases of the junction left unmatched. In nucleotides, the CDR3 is TGTGCCAGCAGCTTAGCAACCGGGACAGATGAAGCTTTCTTT. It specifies CASSLATGTDEAFF.

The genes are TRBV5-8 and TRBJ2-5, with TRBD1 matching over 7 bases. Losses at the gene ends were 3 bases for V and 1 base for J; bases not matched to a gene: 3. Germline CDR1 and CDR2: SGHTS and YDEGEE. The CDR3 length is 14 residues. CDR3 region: CASSSWDSQETQYF. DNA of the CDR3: TGTGCCAGCAGCTCGTGGGACAGCCAAGAGACCCAGTACTTC.

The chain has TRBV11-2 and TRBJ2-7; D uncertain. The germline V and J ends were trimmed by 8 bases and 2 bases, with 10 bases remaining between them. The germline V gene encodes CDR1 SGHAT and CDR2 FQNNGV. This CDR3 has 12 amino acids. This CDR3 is CASSASTYEQYF. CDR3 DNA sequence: TGTGCCAGCTCCGCCAGTACCTACGAGCAGTACTTC.

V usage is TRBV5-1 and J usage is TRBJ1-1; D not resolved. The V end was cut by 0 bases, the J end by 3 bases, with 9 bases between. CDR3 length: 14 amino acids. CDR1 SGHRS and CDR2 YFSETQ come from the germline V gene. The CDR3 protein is CASSLDVGDTEAFF. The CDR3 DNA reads TGCGCCAGCAGCTTGGATGTCGGGGACACTGAAGCTTTCTTT.

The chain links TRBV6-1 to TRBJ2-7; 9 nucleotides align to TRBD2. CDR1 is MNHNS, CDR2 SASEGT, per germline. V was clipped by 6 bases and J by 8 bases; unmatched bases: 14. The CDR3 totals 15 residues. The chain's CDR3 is CASRTGLADTTKQYF. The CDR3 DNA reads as TGTGCCAGCAGGACGGGACTAGCAGATACTACAAAGCAGTACTTC.

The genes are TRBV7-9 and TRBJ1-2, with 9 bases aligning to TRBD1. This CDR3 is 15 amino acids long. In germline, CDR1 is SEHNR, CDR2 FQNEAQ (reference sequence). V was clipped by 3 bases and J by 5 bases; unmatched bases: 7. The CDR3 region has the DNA TGTGCCAGCAGCTTGGGACAGGGAGGAGGGTATGGCTACACCTTC. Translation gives CASSLGQGGGYGYTF.

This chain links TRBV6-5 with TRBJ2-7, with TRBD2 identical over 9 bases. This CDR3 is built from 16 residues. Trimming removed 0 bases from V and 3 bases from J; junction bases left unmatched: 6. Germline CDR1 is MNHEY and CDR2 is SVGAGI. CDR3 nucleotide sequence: TGTGCCAGCAGTTACTCTATTAGCGGGAGTAGCTACGAGCAGTACTTC. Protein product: CASSYSISGSSYEQYF.

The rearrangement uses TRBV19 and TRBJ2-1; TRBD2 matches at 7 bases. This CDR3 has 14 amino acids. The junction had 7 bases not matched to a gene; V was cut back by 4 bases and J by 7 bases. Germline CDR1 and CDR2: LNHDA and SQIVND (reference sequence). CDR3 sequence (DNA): TGTGCCAGTAGTACCGGACTAGTGACGAATGAGCAGTTCTTC. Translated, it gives CASSTGLVTNEQFF. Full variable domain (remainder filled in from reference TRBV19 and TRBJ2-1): DGGITQSPKYLFRKEGQNVTLSCEQNLNHDAMYWYRQDPGQGLRLIYYSQIVNDFQKGDIAEGYSVSREKKESFPLTVTSAQKNPTAFYLCASSTGLVTNEQFFGPGTRLTVL.

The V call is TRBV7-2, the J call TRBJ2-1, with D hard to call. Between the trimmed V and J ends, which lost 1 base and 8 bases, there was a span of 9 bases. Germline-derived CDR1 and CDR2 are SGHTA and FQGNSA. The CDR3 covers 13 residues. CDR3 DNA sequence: TGTGCCAGCAGCTTAGTCGGGTTTGATGAGCAGTTCTTC. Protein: CASSLVGFDEQFF.

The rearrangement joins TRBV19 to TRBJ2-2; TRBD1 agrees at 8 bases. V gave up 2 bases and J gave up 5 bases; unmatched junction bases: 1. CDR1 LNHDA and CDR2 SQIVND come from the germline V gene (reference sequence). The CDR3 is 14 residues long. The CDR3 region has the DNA TGTGCCAGTAGTATAAACAGGGGGACCGGGGAGCTGTTTTTT. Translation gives CASSINRGTGELFF.

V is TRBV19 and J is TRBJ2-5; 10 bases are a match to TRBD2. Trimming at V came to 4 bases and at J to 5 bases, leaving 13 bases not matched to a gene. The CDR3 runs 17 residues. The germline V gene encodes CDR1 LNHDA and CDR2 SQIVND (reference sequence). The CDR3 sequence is CASSTLAGDVGWETQYF. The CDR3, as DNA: TGTGCCAGTAGTACGCTAGCGGGGGACGTTGGTTGGGAGACCCAGTACTTC.

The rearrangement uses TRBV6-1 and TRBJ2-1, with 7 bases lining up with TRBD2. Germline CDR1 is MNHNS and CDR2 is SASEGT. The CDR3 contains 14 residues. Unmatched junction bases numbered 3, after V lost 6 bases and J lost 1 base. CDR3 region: CASSRGDSYNEQFF. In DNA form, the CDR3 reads TGTGCCAGCAGCCGGGGGGATTCCTACAATGAGCAGTTCTTC.

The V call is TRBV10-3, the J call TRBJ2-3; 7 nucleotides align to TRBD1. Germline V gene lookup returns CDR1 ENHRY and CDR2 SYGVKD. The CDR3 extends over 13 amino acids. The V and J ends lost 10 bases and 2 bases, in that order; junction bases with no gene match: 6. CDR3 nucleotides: TGTGCCACCCGGGACAGCAACACAGATACGCAGTATTTT. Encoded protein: CATRDSNTDTQYF.